Below, 15 T cell receptor beta chains from the same sample are listed, as sequenced in a study of CD8+CD57+ T cells in acquired aplastic anemia. Genomic DNA, serving as template, underwent TCR beta VDJ and CDR3 profiling. TCRdb recomputed calls from the reads with MiXCR, one row per CDR3 protein. The data hold about 160,000 distinct CDR3 sequences, with around 45% observed a single time. The sample taken for sequencing was sorted CD4+, CD8+, or CD8+CD57+ T cells (not recorded which) from PBMCs. The source of these receptors is a human donor in good health.

This chain uses TRBV25-1 with TRBJ1-3; 10 bases are shared with TRBD1. Trimming removed 6 bases from V and 4 bases from J; junction bases left unmatched: 3. The CDR3 has 14 amino acids. Per germline, CDR1 MGHDK and CDR2 SYGVNS. The CDR3 sequence is CASSGTGAGNTIYF. As DNA, the CDR3 is TGTGCCAGCAGCGGGACAGGGGCAGGAAACACCATATATTTT.

This sequence joins TRBV25-1 and TRBJ2-5, with 16 bases that match TRBD2. Germline lookup yields CDR1 MGHDK and CDR2 SYGVNS. The CDR3 consists of 17 residues. V lost 8 bases, J lost 5 bases, and 11 bases stayed unmatched. The CDR3 nucleotides are TGTGCCAGCCGCGGGACTAGCGGGAGGGCCCGGGAGGAGACCCAGTACTTC. Amino acids: CASRGTSGRAREETQYF. Full variable domain (outside the CDR3, taken from reference TRBV25-1 and TRBJ2-5): EADIYQTPRYLVIGTGKKITLECSQTMGHDKMYWYQQDPGMELHLIHYSYGVNSTEKGDLSSESTVSRIRTEHFPLTLESARPSHTSQYLCASRGTSGRAREETQYFGPGTRLLVL.

This clonotype showed up many times. The rearrangement uses TRBV20-1 and TRBJ2-1; D tentatively fits TRBD1 or TRBD2 (5 bases each). The CDR3 has 13 amino acids. From germline, CDR1 is DFQATT and CDR2 SNEGSKA (reference sequence). V was clipped by 5 bases and J by 5 bases, with 13 bases between them. The CDR3 coding sequence is TGCAGTGCTTACCCGGGACCTGACAATGAGCAGTTCTTC. Protein product: CSAYPGPDNEQFF.

The chain is built from TRBV29-1 and TRBJ2-2; 8 bases agree with TRBD1. V lost 6 bases and J lost 0; bases outside the gene matches: 12. The CDR3 sequence is 17 residues long. CDR1 is SQVTM, CDR2 ANQGSEA, per germline. The chain's CDR3 is CSVDRTGSFSNTGELFF. CDR3 bases: TGCAGCGTGGATAGGACAGGGAGTTTTTCGAACACCGGGGAGCTGTTTTTT.

The chain has TRBV28 and TRBJ2-1, with D unresolved. Per germline, CDR1 MDHEN and CDR2 SYDVKM. There are 14 residues in the CDR3. V was pared by 4 bases and J by 10 bases, with 17 bases between. The CDR3: CASSSSDPTEEQFF. The CDR3 bases are TGTGCCAGCAGTTCATCGGACCCCACAGAGGAGCAGTTCTTC.

Comment on this clonotype: A much larger clone lies one base from this, so it may be a read error. The chain employs TRBV11-2 and TRBJ2-7; the D is unclear. Germline V gene lookup returns CDR1 SGHAT and CDR2 FQNNGV. There are 15 residues in the CDR3. CDR3 loop: CAGSLDRLPTYEQYF. The CDR3 nucleotides are TGTGCCGGCAGCTTAGACCGGCTGCCAACCTACGAGCAGTACTTC. The whole variable domain, remainder taken from reference TRBV11-2 and TRBJ2-7, is EAGVAQSPRYKIIEKRQSVAFWCNPISGHATLYWYQQILGQGPKLLIQFQNNGVVDDSQLPKDRFSAERLKGVDSTLKIQPAKLEDSAVYLCAGSLDRLPTYEQYFGPGTRLTVT.

This clonotype has a count of ten or more. A much larger clone differs from this one at a single base, so this may be a read error. This chain connects TRBV10-3 to TRBJ1-4, with a weak D call TRBD1 (6 bases). The CDR3 covers 14 residues. Germline CDR1 and CDR2: ENHRY and SYGVKD. The CDR3, as DNA: TGTGCCATCAAGACAGGCGCAACTAATGAAAGACTGTTTTTT. Protein product: CAIKTGATNERLFF.

This clonotype was seen many times. V gene TRBV29-1 combines with J gene TRBJ2-2; D may be TRBD1 (6 bases). The V end lost 4 bases, the J end lost 3 bases, and 12 bases lay between the germline ends. CDR1 and CDR2 (germline): SQVTM, ANQGSEA. The CDR3 spans 14 residues. Here the CDR3 reads CSVARGTDTGELFF. The CDR3 DNA reads as TGCAGCGTTGCGAGGGGGACGGACACCGGGGAGCTGTTTTTT.

To note about this clonotype: The junction and the germline gene differ at one end; a read error may be behind it. The genes are TRBV19 and TRBJ1-2, with a weak D call TRBD1 (5 bases). The CDR3 loop spans 14 amino acids. Germline lookup yields CDR1 LNHDA and CDR2 SQIVND (reference sequence). CDR3 region: CASTARGANCGYTF. The DNA for the CDR3 is TGTGCCAGTACCGCGAGGGGCGCTAACTGTGGCTACACCTTC.

About this clonotype itself: A read error may be the cause here, since a much bigger clone is one base away. This chain connects TRBV7-2 to TRBJ2-5, with no clear D. Germline assignment: CDR1 SGHTA and CDR2 FQGNSA. This CDR3 comprises 12 residues. The V and J ends lost 5 bases and 5 bases respectively, with 9 bases between them. The CDR3 spells CASSQPAETQYF. The CDR3 region has the DNA TGTGCCAGCAGCCAACCCGCGGAGACCCAGTACTTC. Full variable domain (rest looked up from reference TRBV7-2 and TRBJ2-5): GAGVSQSPSNKVTEKGKDVELRCDPISGHTALYWYRQSLGQGLEFLIYFQGNSAPDKSGLPSDRFSAERTGGSVSTLTIQRTQQEDSAVYLCASSQPAETQYFGPGTRLLVL.

This clonotype was recorded a few times. V is TRBV12-3 or TRBV12-4 and J is TRBJ1-5; TRBD1 might be the D (5 bases). Between the trimmed V and J ends, which lost 4 bases and 9 bases, there was a span of 16 bases. The CDR3 spans 14 residues. CDR3: CASSWGGGLGPQHF. Written as DNA, the CDR3 is TGTGCCAGCAGTTGGGGGGGTGGGCTTGGGCCCCAGCATTTT.

About this clonotype: A much bigger clone sits one base away, suggesting this may be a read error. The chain employs TRBV6-4 and TRBJ2-3; D remains unclear. In germline, CDR1 is MRHNA, CDR2 SNTAGT. This CDR3 has 13 residues. CDR3 coding DNA: TGTGCCAGCAGTGGTGGTCTCGGTTATACGCGGTATTTT. Residues: CASSGGLGYTRYF.

The chain carries TRBV7-2 and TRBJ2-5; D is uncertain. The CDR3 is 13 residues long. CDR1 and CDR2 (germline): SGHTA, FQGNSA. V was cut by 1 base and J by 3 bases, with 6 bases left in between. CDR3 DNA: TGTGCCAGCAGCTTAGGGTCAAAAGAGACCCAGTACTTC. This sequence encodes CASSLGSKETQYF.

V and J are TRBV11-2 and TRBJ1-5; tentatively, D is TRBD1 (5 bases). Germline assignment: CDR1 SGHAT and CDR2 FQNNGV. The CDR3 extends over 16 amino acids. Trimming stripped 8 bases from V and 2 bases from J, with 19 bases between. CDR3 region: CASQGDGGGGNQPQHF. DNA for the CDR3: TGTGCCAGCCAAGGAGATGGGGGAGGTGGCAATCAGCCCCAGCATTTT.

V usage is TRBV28 and J usage is TRBJ2-1; D not resolved. The germline gives CDR1 MDHEN, CDR2 SYDVKM. CDR3 length: 15 residues. Trimming removed 2 bases at V and 7 bases at J, with 15 bases between. The CDR3 region is CASSLVSVTGNEQFF. The CDR3 DNA follows: TGTGCCAGCAGTTTAGTGTCAGTAACTGGGAATGAGCAGTTCTTC.